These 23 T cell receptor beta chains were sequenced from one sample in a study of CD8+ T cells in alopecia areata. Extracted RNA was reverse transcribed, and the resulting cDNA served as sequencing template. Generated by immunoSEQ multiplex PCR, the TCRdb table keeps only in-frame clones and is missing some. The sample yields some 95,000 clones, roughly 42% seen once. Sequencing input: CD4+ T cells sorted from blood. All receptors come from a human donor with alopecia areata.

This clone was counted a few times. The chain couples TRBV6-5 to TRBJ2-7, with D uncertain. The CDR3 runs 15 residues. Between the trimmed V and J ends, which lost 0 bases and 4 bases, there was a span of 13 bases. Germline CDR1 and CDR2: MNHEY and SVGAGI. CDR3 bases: TGTGCCAGCAGTTACTCAACCCCGGCGAAATACGAGCAGTACTTC. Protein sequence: CASSYSTPAKYEQYF.

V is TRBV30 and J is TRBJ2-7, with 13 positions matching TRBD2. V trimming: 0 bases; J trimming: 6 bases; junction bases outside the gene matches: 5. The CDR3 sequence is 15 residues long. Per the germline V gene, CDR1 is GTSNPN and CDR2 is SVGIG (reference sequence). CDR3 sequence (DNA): TGTGCCTGGAGTGTAACCGGACTAGCGGGAGTCGAGCAGTACTTC. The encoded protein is CAWSVTGLAGVEQYF. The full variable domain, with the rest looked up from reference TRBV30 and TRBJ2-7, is SQTIHQWPATLVQPVGSPLSLECTVEGTSNPNLYWYRQAAGRGLQLLFYSVGIGQISSEVPQNLSASRPQDRQFILSSKKLLLSDSGFYLCAWSVTGLAGVEQYFGPGTRLTVT.

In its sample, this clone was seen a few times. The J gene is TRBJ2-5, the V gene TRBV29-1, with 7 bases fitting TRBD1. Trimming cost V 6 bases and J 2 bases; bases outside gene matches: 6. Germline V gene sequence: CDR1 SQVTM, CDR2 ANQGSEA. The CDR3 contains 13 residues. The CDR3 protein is CSVRGHYQETQYF. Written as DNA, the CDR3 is TGCAGCGTAAGGGGGCACTATCAAGAGACCCAGTACTTC.

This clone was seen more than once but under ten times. The CDR3 is CASSQEASVQQETQYF. CDR3 nucleotide sequence: TGTGCCAGCAGCCAAGAGGCTAGCGTACAACAAGAGACCCAGTACTTC. The chain joins TRBV4-2 to TRBJ2-5; maybe TRBD2 (6 bases). Trimming cost V 0 bases and J 2 bases, with 13 bases left between them. Germline lookup yields CDR1 LGHNA and CDR2 YNFKEQ. The length of the CDR3 is 16 residues.

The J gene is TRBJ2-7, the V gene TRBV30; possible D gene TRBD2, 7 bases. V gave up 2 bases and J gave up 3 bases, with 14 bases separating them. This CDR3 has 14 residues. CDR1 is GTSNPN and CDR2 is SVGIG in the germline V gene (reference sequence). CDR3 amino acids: CAWSRGGGNYEQYF. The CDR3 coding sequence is TGTGCCTGGAGTCGGGGAGGGGGGAACTACGAGCAGTACTTC.

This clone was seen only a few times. The CDR3 nucleotides read TGTGCCAGCAGCGGAGGGACAGAGCAGTACTTC. It encodes CASSGGTEQYF. The chain recombines TRBV2 with TRBJ2-7, with D possibly being TRBD1 or TRBD2 (6 bases each). Trimming stripped 6 bases from V and 7 bases from J, with 10 bases between. CDR3 length: 11 amino acids. Germline lookup yields CDR1 SNHLY and CDR2 FYNNEI.

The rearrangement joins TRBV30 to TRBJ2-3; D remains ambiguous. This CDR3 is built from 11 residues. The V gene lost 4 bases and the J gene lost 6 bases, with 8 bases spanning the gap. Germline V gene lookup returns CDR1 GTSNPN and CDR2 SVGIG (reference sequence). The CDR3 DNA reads TGTGCCTGGACGAAAAGGGATACGCAGTATTTT. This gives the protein CAWTKRDTQYF.

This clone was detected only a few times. The CDR3 region is CSAERDRGRETQYF. CDR3 DNA: TGCAGCGCGGAACGGGACAGGGGGAGAGAGACCCAGTACTTC. This chain links TRBV29-1 with TRBJ2-5, with TRBD1 matching 11 bases. V dropped 7 bases and J dropped 4; count of bases not matched to a gene: 8. The germline gives CDR1 SQVTM, CDR2 ANQGSEA. The CDR3 consists of 14 residues. Together with reference TRBV29-1 and TRBJ2-5, the CDR3 gives the full variable domain: SAVISQKPSRDICQRGTSLTIQCQVDSQVTMMFWYRQQPGQSLTLIATANQGSEATYESGFVIDKFPISRPNLTFSTLTVSNMSPEDSSIYLCSAERDRGRETQYFGPGTRLLVL.

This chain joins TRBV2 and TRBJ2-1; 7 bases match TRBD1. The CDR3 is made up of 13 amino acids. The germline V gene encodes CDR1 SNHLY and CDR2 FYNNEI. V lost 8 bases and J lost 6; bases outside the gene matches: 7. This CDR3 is CASSPGTVNEQFF. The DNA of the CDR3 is TGTGCCAGCTCACCCGGGACAGTCAATGAGCAGTTCTTC.

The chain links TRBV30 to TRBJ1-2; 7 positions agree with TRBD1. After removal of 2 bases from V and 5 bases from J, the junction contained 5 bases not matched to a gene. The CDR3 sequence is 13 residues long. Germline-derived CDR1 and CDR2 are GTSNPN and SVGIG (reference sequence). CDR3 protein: CAWSQNRGYGYTF. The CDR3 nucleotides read TGTGCCTGGAGTCAGAACAGGGGTTATGGCTACACCTTC.

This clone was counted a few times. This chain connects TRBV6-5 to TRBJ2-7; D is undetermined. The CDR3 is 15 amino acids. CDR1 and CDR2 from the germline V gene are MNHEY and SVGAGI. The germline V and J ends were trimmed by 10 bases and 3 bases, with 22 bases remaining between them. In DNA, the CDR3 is TGTGCCACCCCCAGTGCGGTGGAAGGCGACTACGAGCAGTACTTC. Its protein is CATPSAVEGDYEQYF.

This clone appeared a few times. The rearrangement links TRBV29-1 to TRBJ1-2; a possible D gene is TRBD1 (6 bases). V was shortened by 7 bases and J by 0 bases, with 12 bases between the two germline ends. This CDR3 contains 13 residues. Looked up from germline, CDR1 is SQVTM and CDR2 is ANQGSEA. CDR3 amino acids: CSAGGGPNYGYTF. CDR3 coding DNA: TGCAGCGCCGGGGGCGGCCCTAACTATGGCTACACCTTC.

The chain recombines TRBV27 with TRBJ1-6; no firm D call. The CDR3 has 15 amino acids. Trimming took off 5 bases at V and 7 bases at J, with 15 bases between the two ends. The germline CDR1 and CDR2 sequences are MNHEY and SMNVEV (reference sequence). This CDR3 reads CASSPEGVGNSPLHF. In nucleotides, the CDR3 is TGTGCCAGCAGTCCAGAGGGAGTGGGGAATTCACCCCTCCACTTT.

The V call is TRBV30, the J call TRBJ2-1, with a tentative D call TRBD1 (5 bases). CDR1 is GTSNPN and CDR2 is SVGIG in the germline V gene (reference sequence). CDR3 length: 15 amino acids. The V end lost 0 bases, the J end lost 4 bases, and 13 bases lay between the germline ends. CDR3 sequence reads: CAWSVLSQGYNEQFF. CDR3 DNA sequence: TGTGCCTGGAGTGTACTGTCGCAGGGTTACAATGAGCAGTTCTTC.

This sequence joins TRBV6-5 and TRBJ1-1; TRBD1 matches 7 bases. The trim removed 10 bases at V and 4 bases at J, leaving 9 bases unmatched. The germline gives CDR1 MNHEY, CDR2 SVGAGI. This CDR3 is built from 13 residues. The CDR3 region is CAIMRQGSTEAFF. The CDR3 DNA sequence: TGTGCCATCATGAGACAGGGCTCCACTGAAGCTTTCTTT.

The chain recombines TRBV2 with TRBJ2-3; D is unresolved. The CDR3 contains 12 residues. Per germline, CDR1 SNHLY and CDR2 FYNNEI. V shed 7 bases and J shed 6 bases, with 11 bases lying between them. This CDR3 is CASKALGDTQYF. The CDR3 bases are TGTGCCAGCAAAGCCCTCGGCGATACGCAGTATTTT.

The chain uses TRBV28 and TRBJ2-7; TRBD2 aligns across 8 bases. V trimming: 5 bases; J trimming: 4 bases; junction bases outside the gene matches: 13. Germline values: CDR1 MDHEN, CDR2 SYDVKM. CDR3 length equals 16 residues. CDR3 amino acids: CASSPLRRGGVYEQYF. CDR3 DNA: TGTGCCAGCAGTCCCCTCCGCCGGGGGGGGGTTTACGAGCAGTACTTC.

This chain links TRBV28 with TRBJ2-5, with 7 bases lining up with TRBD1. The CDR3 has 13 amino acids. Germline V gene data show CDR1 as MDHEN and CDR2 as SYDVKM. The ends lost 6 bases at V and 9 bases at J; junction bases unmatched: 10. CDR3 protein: CASRLRGQGAQYF. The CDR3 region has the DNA TGTGCCAGCAGGTTAAGGGGGCAGGGGGCCCAGTACTTC.

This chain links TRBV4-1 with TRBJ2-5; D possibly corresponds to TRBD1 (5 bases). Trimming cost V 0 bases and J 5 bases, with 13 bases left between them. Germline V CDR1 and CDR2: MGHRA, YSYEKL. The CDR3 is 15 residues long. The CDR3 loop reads CASSQDGAPEETQYF. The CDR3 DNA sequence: TGCGCCAGCAGCCAAGATGGGGCGCCGGAGGAGACCCAGTACTTC.

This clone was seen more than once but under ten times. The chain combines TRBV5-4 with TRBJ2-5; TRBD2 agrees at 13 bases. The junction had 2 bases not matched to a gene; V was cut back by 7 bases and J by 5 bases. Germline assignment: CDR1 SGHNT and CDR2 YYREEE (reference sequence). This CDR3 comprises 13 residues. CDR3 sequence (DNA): TGTGCCAGCGGGACTAGCGGGATTGAGACCCAGTACTTC. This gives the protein CASGTSGIETQYF. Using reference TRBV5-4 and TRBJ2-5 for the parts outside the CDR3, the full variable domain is ETGVTQSPTHLIKTRGQQVTLRCSSQSGHNTVSWYQQALGQGPQFIFQYYREEENGRGNFPPRFSGLQFPNYSSELNVNALELDDSALYLCASGTSGIETQYFGPGTRLLVL.

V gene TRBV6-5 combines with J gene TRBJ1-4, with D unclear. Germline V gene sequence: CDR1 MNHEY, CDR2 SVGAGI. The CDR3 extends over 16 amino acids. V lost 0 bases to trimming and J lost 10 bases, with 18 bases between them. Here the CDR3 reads CASSYSDRARKGKLFF. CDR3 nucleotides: TGTGCCAGCAGTTACTCCGACCGGGCCCGGAAAGGAAAACTGTTTTTT.

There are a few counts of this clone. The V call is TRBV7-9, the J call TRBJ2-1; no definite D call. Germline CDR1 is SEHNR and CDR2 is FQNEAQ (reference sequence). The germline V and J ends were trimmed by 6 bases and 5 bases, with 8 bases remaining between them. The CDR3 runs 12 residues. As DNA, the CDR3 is TGTGCCAGCAGGTTTAAAAACAATGAGCAGTTCTTC. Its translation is CASRFKNNEQFF.

The CDR3, as DNA: TGTGCCAGCAGCTTCCAGGGCGGCCTAAACACCGGGGAGCTGTTTTTT. It specifies CASSFQGGLNTGELFF. This chain joins TRBV11-2 and TRBJ2-2; D might be TRBD1 (5 bases). Germline V CDR1 and CDR2: SGHAT, FQNNGV. Trimming cost V 3 bases and J 2 bases, with 13 bases left between them. CDR3 length: 16 residues.